This is a list of T cell receptor beta chains from one sample in a study of blood T cell repertoires in COVID-19. The method was immunoSEQ multiplex PCR; TCRdb's version includes in-frame clones alone and lacks a portion of them. Among about 330,000 clones listed, roughly nine tenths were seen once. Sequencing input: PBMCs or T cells enriched from blood (not recorded which). These receptor sequences come from a woman in her twenties or thirties who had recovered from COVID-19. Each CDR3 is given with its conserved first and last residue. The D gene is left open where the match is weak. Size is stated for part of the rows, as once, few or many counts, or as a class when the clone is expanded.

d_gene	abundance	j_gene	v_gene	CDR3nt	CDR3aa
TRBD2	NA	TRBJ2-1	TRBV7-7	TGTGCTAGCAGCCCTATCGGGACTAGCGGGAGCGAGGAGCAGTTCTTC	CASSPIGTSGSEEQFF
TRBD1	NA	TRBJ2-1	TRBV7-2	TGTGCCAGCAGCTTTGCACAGGGGGCCTACAATGAGCAGTTCTTC	CASSFAQGAYNEQFF
TRBD2	NA	TRBJ2-1	TRBV6-4	TGTGCCAGCAGTGACTCGAGTCGGACTAGCGGAAATGAGCAGTTCTTC	CASSDSSRTSGNEQFF
TRBD1	NA	TRBJ1-1	TRBV5-1	TGCGCCAGCAGCACAGGGACAGGGCATGAAGCTTTCTTT	CASSTGTGHEAFF
NA	NA	TRBJ1-2	TRBV2	TGTGCCAGCAGACTGGCCCCGGCGGATGGCTACACCTTC	CASRLAPADGYTF
TRBD2	NA	TRBJ2-3	TRBV28	TGTGCCAGCAGTTCCATAGCGGGAAATGATAGGGCAGATACGCAGTATTTT	CASSSIAGNDRADTQYF
NA	NA	TRBJ1-1	TRBV6-2/TRBV6-3	TGTGCCAGCAGTTACTCTAGAGTGGAGGGAAGCGGCACTGAAGCTTTCTTT	CASSYSRVEGSGTEAFF
TRBD1	once	TRBJ1-2	TRBV4-2	TGTGCCAGCAGCCAAGATCATGACCGACAGGGGGCGTATGGCTACACCTTC	CASSQDHDRQGAYGYTF
TRBD1	NA	TRBJ1-4	TRBV28	TGTGCCAGCAGCTCCGGACAGGGGGGAGAAAAACTGTTTTTT	CASSSGQGGEKLFF
NA	NA	TRBJ2-1	TRBV21-1	TGTGCCAGCAGCAAAGAGGTGGGACACTGGAGGTTTTGCGCCTACAATGAGCAGTTCTTC	CASSKEVGHWRFCAYNEQFF
TRBD1	NA	TRBJ2-2	TRBV4-1	TGCGCCAGCAGCCAACCACCCACAGGACAGGGGGTTGACACCGGGGAGCTGTTTTTT	CASSQPPTGQGVDTGELFF
TRBD1	once	TRBJ2-7	TRBV11-3	TGTGCCAGCAGCTTAGAGAAGACAGGGGGCGGATACGAGCAGTACTTC	CASSLEKTGGGYEQYF
NA	NA	TRBJ1-1	TRBV18	TGTGCCAGCTCACCCGGGACTCCGGATAGCACTGAAGCTTTCTTT	CASSPGTPDSTEAFF
NA	NA	TRBJ1-2	TRBV29-1	TGCAGCCCCGGACAGGGCTACACCTTC	CSPGQGYTF
TRBD2	NA	TRBJ2-1	TRBV9	TGTGCCAGCAGCGTAGTTGTCAGGGCGGGGGGGCCGGAAGAGCAGTTCTTC	CASSVVVRAGGPEEQFF